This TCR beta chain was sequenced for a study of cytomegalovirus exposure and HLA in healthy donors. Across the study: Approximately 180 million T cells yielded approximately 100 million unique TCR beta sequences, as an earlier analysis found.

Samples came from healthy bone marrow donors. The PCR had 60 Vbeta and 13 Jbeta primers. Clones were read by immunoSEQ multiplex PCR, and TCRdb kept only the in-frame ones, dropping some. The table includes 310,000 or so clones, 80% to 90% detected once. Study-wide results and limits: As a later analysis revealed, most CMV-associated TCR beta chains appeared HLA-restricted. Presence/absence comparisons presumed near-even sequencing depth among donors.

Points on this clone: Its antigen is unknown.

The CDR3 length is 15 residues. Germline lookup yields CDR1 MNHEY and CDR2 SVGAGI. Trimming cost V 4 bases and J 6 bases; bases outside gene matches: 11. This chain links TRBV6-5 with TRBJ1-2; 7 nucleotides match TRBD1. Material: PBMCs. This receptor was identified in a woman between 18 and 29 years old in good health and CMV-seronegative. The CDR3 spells CASSSITRGQDGYTF. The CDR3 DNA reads TGTGCCAGCAGTTCAATAACAAGAGGACAGGATGGCTACACCTTC.